This TCR beta chain was observed in a study of T-cell memory formation after mild COVID-19 (dated by TCRdb to the early 2020s). Regarding the complete study: TCR sequence clusters from the two donors were largely donor specific. In a couple of donors, T-cell clones that expanded and contracted after mild COVID-19 were tracked by sequencing TCRalpha and TCRbeta repertoires over time. Two young, previously healthy adult volunteers made up the cohort, one male and one female. Broad study findings and their caveats: Contracting CD4+ clones appeared mostly in the CM and EM memory subsets, whereas CD8+ clones were enriched in EMRA. Some responding clones were detected in pre-infection memory, suggesting pre-existing cross-reactive memory T cells joined the SARS-CoV-2 response. SARS-CoV-2 specificity of the second-wave clones peaking on day 37 was not confirmed. From day 15 to 85, contracting clones showed balanced CD4/CD8 phenotypes, whereas a second wave of clones that expanded from day 15 to 37 leaned towards CD4+. The study included only a couple of mild cases, and larger cohorts that include severe cases with pre-infection samples were judged to be necessary.

Turning to this clonotype: Its antigen is not yet known. Base qualities are missing; no much larger clone stands one base away.

The germline V gene (reference sequence) provides CDR1 SGHKS and CDR2 YYEKEE. After removal of 0 bases from V and 0 bases from J, the junction retains 4 bases not matched to a gene. The CDR3 numbers 16 residues from cysteine through phenylalanine. Only the CDR3 DNA stays, 48 bases, in frame from base 1. The sequencer was an Illumina NovaSeq 6000. TCRalpha and TCRbeta cDNA libraries were built by 5'RACE with constant-segment primers, adding sample barcodes and unique molecular identifiers. RNA was extracted from every sample with Trizol reagent. Libraries were amplified in two PCR steps, with a second sample barcode and Illumina TruSeq adapters added in the second step. Sequencing of the libraries was done on an Illumina NovaSeq, producing 2 x 150 bp paired-end reads. The source study handled its data this way. With migec v1.2.7, reads were demultiplexed and then collapsed into UMI-guided consensus sequences. Using mixcr v2.1.11, UMI consensuses were aligned to TRA and TRB V and J templates and then assembled into clonotypes. A clonotype was counted as expanded or contracted only when both edgeR and NoisET called the clonotype significant, with the noise models trained on biological replicates. For edgeR calls, a false discovery rate-adjusted p below 0.01 and a log2 fold-change threshold of 1 were applied. As an exploratory analysis of dynamics, PCA with hierarchical clustering was applied to max-normalized trajectories of the 1000 most abundant clonotypes. The CD4 or CD8 phenotype of responding clones was assigned using the separately sequenced CD4+ and CD8+ repertoires. TCRdb reworked the public reads: Q25 trimming with fastp, MiXCR clone assembly, productive beta chains retained. Each CDR3 protein appears once, grouped with its most common genes and DNA. Here the V and J calls rest on TCRdb's processing, not on the authors' analysis. The sample table holds more than 300,000 distinct CDR3 sequences, of which approximately 14% were seen once. In total, the top ten clones hold 20% to 25% of the sample.

PBMCs were isolated by Ficoll-Paque density gradient centrifugation. Sequencing used PBMCs or a T cell subset sorted from them (not recorded which). This clonotype was obtained from a man between 18 and 35 years old who had mild COVID-19 (a few samples of this study predate the infection). The sample titles of this study are shuffled in the database, so cell type and time point are left out; the donor was told from shared clones. This chain is built from TRBV5-5 and TRBJ2-3; 7 junctional bases match TRBD2. The CDR3 in this case is CASSLGLADSTDTQYF. The DNA reads as follows: TGTGCCAGCAGCTTGGGGCTAGCGGATAGCACAGATACGCAGTATTTT. The full variable domain, with segments outside the CDR3 supplied by the reference TRBV5-5 and TRBJ2-3 proteins, appears as DAGVTQSPTHLIKTRGQQVTLRCSPISGHKSVSWYQQVLGQGPQFIFQYYEKEERGRGNFPDRFSARQFPNYSSELNVNALLLGDSALYLCASSLGLADSTDTQYFGPGTRLTVL.